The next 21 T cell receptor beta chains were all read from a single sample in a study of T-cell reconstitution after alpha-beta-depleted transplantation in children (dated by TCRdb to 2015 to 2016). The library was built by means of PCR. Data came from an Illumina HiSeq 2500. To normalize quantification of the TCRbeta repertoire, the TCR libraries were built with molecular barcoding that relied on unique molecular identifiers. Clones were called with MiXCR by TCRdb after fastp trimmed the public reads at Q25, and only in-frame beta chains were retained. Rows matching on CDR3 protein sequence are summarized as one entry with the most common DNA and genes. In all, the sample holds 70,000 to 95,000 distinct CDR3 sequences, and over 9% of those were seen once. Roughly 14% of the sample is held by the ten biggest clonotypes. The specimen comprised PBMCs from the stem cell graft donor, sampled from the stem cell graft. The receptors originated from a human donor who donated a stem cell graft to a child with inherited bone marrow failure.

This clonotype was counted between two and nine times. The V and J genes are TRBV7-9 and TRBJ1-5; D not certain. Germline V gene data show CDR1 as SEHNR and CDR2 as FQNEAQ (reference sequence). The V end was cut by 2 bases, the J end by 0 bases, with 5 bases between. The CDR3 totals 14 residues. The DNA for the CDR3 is TGTGCCAGCAGCTTATCCGATAGCAATCAGCCCCAGCATTTT. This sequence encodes CASSLSDSNQPQHF.

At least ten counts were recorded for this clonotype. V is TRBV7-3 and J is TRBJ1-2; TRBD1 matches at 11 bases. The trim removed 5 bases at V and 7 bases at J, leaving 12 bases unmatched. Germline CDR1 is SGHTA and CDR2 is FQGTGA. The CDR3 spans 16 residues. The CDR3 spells CASSRIRDRGKGGYTF. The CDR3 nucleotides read TGTGCCAGCAGCCGCATCCGGGACAGGGGGAAGGGTGGCTACACCTTC. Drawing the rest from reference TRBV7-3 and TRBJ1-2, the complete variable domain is GAGVSQTPSNKVTEKGKYVELRCDPISGHTALYWYRQSLGQGPEFLIYFQGTGAADDSGLPNDRFFAVRPEGSVSTLKIQRTERGDSAVYLCASSRIRDRGKGGYTFGSGTRLTVV.

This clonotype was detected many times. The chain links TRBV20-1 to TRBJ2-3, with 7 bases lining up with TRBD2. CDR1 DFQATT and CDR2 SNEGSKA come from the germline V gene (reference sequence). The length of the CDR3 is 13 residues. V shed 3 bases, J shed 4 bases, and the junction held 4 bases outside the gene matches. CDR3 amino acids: CSASKAGADTQYF. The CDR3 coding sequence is TGCAGTGCTAGTAAGGCGGGAGCAGATACGCAGTATTTT.

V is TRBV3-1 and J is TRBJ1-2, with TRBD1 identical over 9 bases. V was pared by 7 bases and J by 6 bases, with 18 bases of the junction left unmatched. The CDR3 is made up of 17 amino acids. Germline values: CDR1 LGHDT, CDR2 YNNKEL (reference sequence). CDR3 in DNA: TGTGCCAGCACCCACCCCGAACCCGGGACAGGGAGAAATGGCTACACCTTC. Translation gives CASTHPEPGTGRNGYTF.

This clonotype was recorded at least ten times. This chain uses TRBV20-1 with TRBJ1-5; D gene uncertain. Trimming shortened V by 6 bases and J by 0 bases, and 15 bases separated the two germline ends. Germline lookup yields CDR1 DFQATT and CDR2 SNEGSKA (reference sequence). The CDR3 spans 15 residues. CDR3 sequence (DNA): TGCAGTGCGGTGGACTGGACCTATAGCAATCAGCCCCAGCATTTT. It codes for CSAVDWTYSNQPQHF.

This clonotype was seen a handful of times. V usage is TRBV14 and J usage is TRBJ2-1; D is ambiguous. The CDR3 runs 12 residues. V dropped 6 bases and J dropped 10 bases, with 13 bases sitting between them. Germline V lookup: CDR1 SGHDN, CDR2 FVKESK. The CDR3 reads CASSHVVSEQFF. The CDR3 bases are TGTGCCAGCAGTCATGTCGTCTCCGAGCAGTTCTTC.

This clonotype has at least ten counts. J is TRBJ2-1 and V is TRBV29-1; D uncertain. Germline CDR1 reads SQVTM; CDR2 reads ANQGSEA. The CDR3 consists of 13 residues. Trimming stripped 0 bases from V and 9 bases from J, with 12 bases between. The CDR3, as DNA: TGCAGCGTTGAAGACACCCAGGTTTTTGAGCAGTTCTTC. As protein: CSVEDTQVFEQFF.

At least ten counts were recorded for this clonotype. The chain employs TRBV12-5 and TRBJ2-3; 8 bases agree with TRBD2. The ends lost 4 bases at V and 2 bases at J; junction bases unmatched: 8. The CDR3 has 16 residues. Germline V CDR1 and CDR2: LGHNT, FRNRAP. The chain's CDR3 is CASGSHRGGPTDTQYF. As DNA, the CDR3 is TGTGCTAGTGGTTCCCATCGGGGGGGACCCACAGATACGCAGTATTTT.

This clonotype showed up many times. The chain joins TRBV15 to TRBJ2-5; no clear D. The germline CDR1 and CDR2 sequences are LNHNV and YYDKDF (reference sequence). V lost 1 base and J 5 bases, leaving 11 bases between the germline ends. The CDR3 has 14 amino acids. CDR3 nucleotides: TGTGCCACCAGCAGAGCAAACACGCAGGAGACCCAGTACTTC. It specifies CATSRANTQETQYF.

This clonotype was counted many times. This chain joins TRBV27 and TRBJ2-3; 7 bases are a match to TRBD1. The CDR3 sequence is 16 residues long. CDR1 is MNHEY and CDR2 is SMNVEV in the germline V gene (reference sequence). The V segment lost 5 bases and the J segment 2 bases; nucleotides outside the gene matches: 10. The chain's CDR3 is CASSIRTGAPTDTQYF. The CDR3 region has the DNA TGTGCCAGCAGTATCAGAACAGGGGCCCCCACAGATACGCAGTATTTT.

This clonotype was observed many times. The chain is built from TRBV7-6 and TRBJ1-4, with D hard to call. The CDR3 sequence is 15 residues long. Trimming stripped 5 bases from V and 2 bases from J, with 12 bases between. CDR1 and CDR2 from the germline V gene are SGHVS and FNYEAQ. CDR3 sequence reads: CASSLRYGTNEKLFF. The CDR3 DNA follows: TGTGCCAGCAGCCTTCGATACGGGACTAATGAAAAACTGTTTTTT. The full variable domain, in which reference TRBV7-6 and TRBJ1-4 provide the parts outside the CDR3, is GAGVSQSPRYKVTKRGQDVALRCDPISGHVSLYWYRQALGQGPEFLTYFNYEAQQDKSGLPNDRFSAERPEGSISTLTIQRTEQRDSAMYRCASSLRYGTNEKLFFGSGTQLSVL.

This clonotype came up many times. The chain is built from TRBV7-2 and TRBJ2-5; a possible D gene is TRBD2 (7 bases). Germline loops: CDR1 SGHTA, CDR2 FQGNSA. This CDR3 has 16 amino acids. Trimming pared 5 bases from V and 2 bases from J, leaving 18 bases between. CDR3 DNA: TGTGCCAGCAGCCATCGGAGGGGGGGCCCGCAAGAGACCCAGTACTTC. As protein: CASSHRRGGPQETQYF.

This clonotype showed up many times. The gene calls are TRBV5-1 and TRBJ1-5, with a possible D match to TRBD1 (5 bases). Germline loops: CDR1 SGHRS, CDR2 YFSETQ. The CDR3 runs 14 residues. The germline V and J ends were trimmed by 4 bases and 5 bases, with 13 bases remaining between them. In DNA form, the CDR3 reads TGCGCCAGCAGCCCAGCGCCGACAGATCAGCCCCAGCATTTT. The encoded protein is CASSPAPTDQPQHF. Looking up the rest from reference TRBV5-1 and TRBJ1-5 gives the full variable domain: KAGVTQTPRYLIKTRGQQVTLSCSPISGHRSVSWYQQTPGQGLQFLFEYFSETQRNKGNFPGRFSGRQFSNSRSEMNVSTLELGDSALYLCASSPAPTDQPQHFGDGTRLSIL.

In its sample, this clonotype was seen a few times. CDR3 sequence (DNA): TGTGCCAGCAGTTTGGGCCACTCCTACAATGAGCAGTTCTTC. Encoded protein: CASSLGHSYNEQFF. The rearrangement uses TRBV12-3 or TRBV12-4 and TRBJ2-1; D gene unclear. The length of the CDR3 is 14 residues. Trimming stripped 3 bases from V and 0 bases from J, with 6 bases between.

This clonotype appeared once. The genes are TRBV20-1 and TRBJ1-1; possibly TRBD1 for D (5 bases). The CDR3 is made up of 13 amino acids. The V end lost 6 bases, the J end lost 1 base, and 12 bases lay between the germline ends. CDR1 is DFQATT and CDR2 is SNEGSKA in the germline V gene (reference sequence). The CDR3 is CSAPYGQNTEAFF. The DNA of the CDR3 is TGCAGTGCACCCTATGGACAGAACACTGAAGCTTTCTTT.

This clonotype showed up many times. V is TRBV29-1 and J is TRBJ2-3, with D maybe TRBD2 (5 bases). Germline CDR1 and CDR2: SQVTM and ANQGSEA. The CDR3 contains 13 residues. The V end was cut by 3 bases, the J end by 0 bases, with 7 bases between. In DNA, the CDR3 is TGCAGCGTTGAGGGAGACAGCACAGATACGCAGTATTTT. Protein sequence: CSVEGDSTDTQYF.

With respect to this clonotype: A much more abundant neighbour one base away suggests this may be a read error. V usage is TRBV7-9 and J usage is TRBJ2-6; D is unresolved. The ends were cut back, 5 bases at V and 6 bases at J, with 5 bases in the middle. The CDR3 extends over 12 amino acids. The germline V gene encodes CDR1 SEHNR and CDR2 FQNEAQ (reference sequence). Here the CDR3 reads CASSRAANVLTF. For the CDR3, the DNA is TGTGCCAGCAGCCGTGCGGCCAACGTCCTGACTTTC.

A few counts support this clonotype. The DNA for the CDR3 is TGTGCCAGCAGTGACTCGACCAGCGGACACAATGAGCAGTTCTTC. This gives the protein CASSDSTSGHNEQFF. The rearrangement joins TRBV6-4 to TRBJ2-1; tentative D call: TRBD2 (5 bases). The germline V gene has CDR1 MRHNA and CDR2 SNTAGT. Trimming took 0 bases from V and 5 from J, leaving 11 bases between them. This CDR3 contains 15 residues.

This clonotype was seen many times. In DNA form, the CDR3 reads TGCGCCAGCAGCCAAAGGACAGGGGGCGCGGCCGGGGAGCTGTTTTTT. Its protein product is CASSQRTGGAAGELFF. The rearrangement links TRBV4-1 to TRBJ2-2; 11 bases are shared with TRBD1. Germline CDR1 is MGHRA and CDR2 is YSYEKL. The V and J ends lost 2 bases and 6 bases, in that order; junction bases with no gene match: 5. The CDR3 totals 16 residues.

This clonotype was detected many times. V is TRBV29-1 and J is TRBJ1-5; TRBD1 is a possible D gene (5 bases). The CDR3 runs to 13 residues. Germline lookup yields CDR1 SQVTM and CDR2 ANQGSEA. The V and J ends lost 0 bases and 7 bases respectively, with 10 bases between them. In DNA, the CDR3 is TGCAGCGTTGAAGAGAGAACAGGACAGCCCCAGCATTTT. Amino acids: CSVEERTGQPQHF. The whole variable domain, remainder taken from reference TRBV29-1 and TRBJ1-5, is SAVISQKPSRDICQRGTSLTIQCQVDSQVTMMFWYRQQPGQSLTLIATANQGSEATYESGFVIDKFPISRPNLTFSTLTVSNMSPEDSSIYLCSVEERTGQPQHFGDGTRLSIL.

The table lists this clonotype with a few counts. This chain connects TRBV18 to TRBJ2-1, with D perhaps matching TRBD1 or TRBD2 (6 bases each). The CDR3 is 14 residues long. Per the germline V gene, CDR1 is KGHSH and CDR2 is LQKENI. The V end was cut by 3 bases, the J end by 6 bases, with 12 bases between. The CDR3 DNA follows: TGTGCCAGCTCACCTTTCGGAGGGGGCAATGAGCAGTTCTTC. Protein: CASSPFGGGNEQFF.